The clone carrying this T cell receptor beta chain has at least ten counts. TCRdb reanalysed the RT-PCR reads using MiXCR and keeps one entry per CDR3 protein. The sample has about 680,000 distinct CDR3 sequences, more than 13% seen once; the top ten hold 3% to 4.5%. The CDR3 is made up of 14 amino acids. Trimming took 4 bases from V and 6 from J, leaving 13 bases between them. The germline V gene encodes CDR1 LGHNA and CDR2 YSLEER. The chain joins TRBV4-3 to TRBJ2-4, with D possibly matching TRBD1 (6 bases). This sequence originates from a female donor in good health, serving as a healthy control. The sequencing sample was made of memory CD4+ T cells from blood. CDR3 amino acids: CASSLQGLGNIQYF. In DNA form, the CDR3 reads TGCGCCAGCAGCCTACAGGGTTTGGGAAACATTCAGTACTTC.